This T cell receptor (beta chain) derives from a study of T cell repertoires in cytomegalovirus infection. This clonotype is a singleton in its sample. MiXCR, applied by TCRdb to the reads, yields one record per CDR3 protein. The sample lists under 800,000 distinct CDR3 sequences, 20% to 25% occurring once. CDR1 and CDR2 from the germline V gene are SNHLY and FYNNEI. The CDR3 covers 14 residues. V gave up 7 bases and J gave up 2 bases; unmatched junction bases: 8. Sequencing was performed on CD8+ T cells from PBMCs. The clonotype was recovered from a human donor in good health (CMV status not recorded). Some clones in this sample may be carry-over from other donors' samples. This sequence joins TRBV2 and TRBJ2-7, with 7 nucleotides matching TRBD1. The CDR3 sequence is CASTDRVTPYEQYV. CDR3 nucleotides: TGTGCCAGCACCGACAGGGTTACCCCCTACGAGCAGTACGTC.